Sequencing of this T cell receptor beta chain was carried out in a study of T cell responses to AZD1222 COVID-19 vaccine. TCRdb's copy holds only in-frame clones and misses some; the assay was immunoSEQ multiplex PCR. The sample comprises about 110,000 clones, 89% of which are singletons, and roughly two fifths rests with the top ten. The CDR3 length is 16 residues. V dropped 3 bases and J dropped 9 bases, with 21 bases sitting between them. Germline lookup yields CDR1 LNHDA and CDR2 SQIVND (reference sequence). The origin of this receptor is an adult who received the AZD1222 COVID-19 vaccine. The chain is built from TRBV19 and TRBJ2-4; no reliable D call. Sequencing used peripheral blood, obtained 28 days after the second AZD1222 dose. DNA of the CDR3: TGTGCCAGTAGTATCTCGGACCGGACCCTTCATGGCATTCAGTACTTC. Translated: CASSISDRTLHGIQYF.